These 17 T cell receptor beta chains share one sample of origin, sequenced in a study of Ad26.COV2.S vaccination and SARS-CoV-2 variants. Assay: immunoSEQ multiplex PCR; the TCRdb copy retains only in-frame clones and omits some. This sample has approximately 480,000 clones, with around 90% found just once. Treatment in this sample: some 20 received Ad26.COV2.S at low or high dose, single or two shots; several received placebo; per-sample allocation not given. Samples analyzed were those drawn on day 63 after the first vaccine or placebo injection. The source material was peripheral blood, sampled in a trial of Ad26.COV2.S vaccine versus placebo. The origin of the receptors is a person between 18 and 60 years old who received the Ad26.COV2.S COVID-19 vaccine or a placebo.

This clone was observed a handful of times. The CDR3 spells CASSLRGSDQPQHF. CDR3 nucleotide sequence: TGTGCCAGTAGCCTAAGGGGGTCTGATCAGCCCCAGCATTTT. The chain recombines TRBV19 with TRBJ1-5, with D possibly TRBD1 on 6 matching bases. Germline CDR1 is LNHDA and CDR2 is SQIVND (reference sequence). V shed 6 bases and J shed 5 bases, with 14 bases lying between them. The CDR3 has 14 residues.

This chain uses TRBV28 with TRBJ1-5; tentative D call: TRBD1 (5 bases). Germline CDR1 and CDR2: MDHEN and SYDVKM. The CDR3 consists of 16 residues. Trimming cost V 2 bases and J 1 base, with 12 bases left between them. Here the CDR3 reads CASSLMAGSSNQPQHF. DNA of the CDR3: TGTGCCAGCAGTTTAATGGCAGGGAGCAGCAATCAGCCCCAGCATTTT.

The gene calls are TRBV3-1 (or the pseudogene TRBV3-2) and TRBJ1-6; no clear D. The CDR3 loop spans 14 amino acids. Germline CDR1 and CDR2: LGHDT and YNNKEL (reference sequence). V was trimmed by 1 base and J by 7 bases, leaving 8 bases between them. In DNA, the CDR3 is TGTGCCAGCAGCCAAGCCTTTGGGAATTCACCCCTCCACTTT. The encoded protein is CASSQAFGNSPLHF.

The chain employs TRBV6-5 and TRBJ2-7; D is possibly TRBD1 or TRBD2 (5 bases each). Germline loops: CDR1 MNHEY, CDR2 SVGAGI. Trimming removed 4 bases at V and 3 bases at J, with 16 bases between. The CDR3 consists of 15 residues. CDR3 sequence reads: CASSSLGTGNYEQYF. CDR3 in DNA: TGTGCCAGCAGTTCCCTGGGGACGGGTAACTACGAGCAGTACTTC.

J is TRBJ2-1 and V is TRBV9; TRBD1 is a possible D gene (6 bases). The CDR3 loop spans 15 amino acids. Germline V gene sequence: CDR1 SGDLS, CDR2 YYNGEE. Trimming took 0 bases from V and 7 from J, leaving 14 bases between them. The CDR3 DNA reads as TGTGCCAGCAGCGTAGGGACGGGTAGGGGGAATGAGCAGTTCTTC. Its protein is CASSVGTGRGNEQFF.

The V call is TRBV10-3, the J call TRBJ1-1; TRBD1 might be the D (6 bases). V was cut by 7 bases and J by 0 bases, with 18 bases left in between. The germline V gene encodes CDR1 ENHRY and CDR2 SYGVKD. This CDR3 has 16 residues. CDR3 region: CAITGGGPKMNTEAFF. CDR3 DNA sequence: TGTGCCATCACCGGGGGGGGGCCTAAAATGAACACTGAAGCTTTCTTT.

This clone was seen a handful of times. The rearrangement joins TRBV7-8 to TRBJ2-7; D may match TRBD1 or TRBD2 (7 bases each). The V and J ends lost 7 bases and 6 bases respectively, with 19 bases between them. The CDR3 has 14 residues. Per germline, CDR1 SGHVS and CDR2 FQNEAQ. The CDR3 reads CASKRGQSSGEQYF. Written as DNA, the CDR3 is TGTGCCAGCAAGAGGGGACAGTCTAGCGGCGAGCAGTACTTC. The full variable domain, in which reference TRBV7-8 and TRBJ2-7 provide the parts outside the CDR3, is GAGVSQSPRYKVAKRGQDVALRCDPISGHVSLFWYQQALGQGPEFLTYFQNEAQLDKSGLPSDRFFAERPEGSVSTLKIQRTQQEDSAVYLCASKRGQSSGEQYFGPGTRLTVT.

V is TRBV28 and J is TRBJ1-5; D is undetermined. CDR3 length equals 13 residues. Deletions cut 3 bases from V and 1 base from J, with 4 bases between. From germline, CDR1 is MDHEN and CDR2 SYDVKM. Here the CDR3 DNA reads TGTGCCAGCAGTTTGTGGAGCAATCAGCCCCAGCATTTT. Residues: CASSLWSNQPQHF.

The gene calls are TRBV3-1 (or the pseudogene TRBV3-2) and TRBJ1-4; no clear D gene. CDR3 length equals 14 residues. V was cut by 4 bases and J by 7 bases, with 13 bases left in between. Germline CDR1 reads LGHDT; CDR2 reads YNNKEL (reference sequence). CDR3 nucleotide sequence: TGTGCCAGCAGCCCTCCACCGCCGAGTGAAAAACTGTTTTTT. Encoded protein: CASSPPPPSEKLFF.

This chain links TRBV19 with TRBJ2-5; D is uncertain. The V gene's germline CDR1 is LNHDA and CDR2 SQIVND (reference sequence). The CDR3 is made up of 14 amino acids. V dropped 4 bases and J dropped 4 bases, with 13 bases sitting between them. CDR3 DNA sequence: TGTGCCAGTAGTACCCCAGTCGCACCAGAGACCCAGTACTTC. It specifies CASSTPVAPETQYF.

The chain is built from TRBV18 and TRBJ2-5; 14 nucleotides align to TRBD2. The V gene's germline CDR1 is KGHSH and CDR2 LQKENI. Germline trimming cut 3 bases from V and 2 bases from J; bases unmatched to any gene: 5. The CDR3 contains 17 residues. The CDR3 sequence is CASSPYGTSGSQETQYF. CDR3 DNA: TGTGCCAGCTCACCGTACGGGACTAGCGGGAGTCAAGAGACCCAGTACTTC.

This chain links TRBV4-2 with TRBJ2-1; D is ambiguous. Trimming left V 0 bases short and J 0 bases short, with 12 bases between. This CDR3 region has 17 residues. Germline CDR1 LGHNA, CDR2 YNFKEQ. CDR3 bases: TGTGCCAGCAGCCAAGATCCCCGGGCAAGCTCCTACAATGAGCAGTTCTTC. It encodes CASSQDPRASSYNEQFF.

The chain uses TRBV29-1 and TRBJ1-1, with D uncertain. This CDR3 has 11 amino acids. Germline values: CDR1 SQVTM, CDR2 ANQGSEA. Trimming left V 4 bases short and J 8 bases short, with 11 bases between. The chain's CDR3 is CSVGRPGEAFF. For the CDR3, the DNA is TGCAGCGTTGGACGGCCAGGAGAAGCTTTCTTT.

V usage is TRBV6-6 and J usage is TRBJ2-1, with a tentative D call TRBD2 (6 bases). V lost 7 bases and J lost 7, with 20 bases in between. The CDR3 consists of 15 residues. Germline lookup yields CDR1 MNHNY and CDR2 SVGAGI (reference sequence). In nucleotides, the CDR3 is TGTGCCAGCACCCCTAGCGCCGACCGGGTTAATGAGCAGTTCTTC. It encodes CASTPSADRVNEQFF.

This clone was recorded a few times. V gene TRBV20-1 combines with J gene TRBJ1-1; TRBD1 matches at 9 bases. Germline assignment: CDR1 DFQATT and CDR2 SNEGSKA (reference sequence). This CDR3 has 13 amino acids. The CDR3 spells CSPSTGGNTEAFF. CDR3 DNA sequence: TGCAGCCCTAGTACAGGGGGCAACACTGAAGCTTTCTTT.

V gene TRBV15 combines with J gene TRBJ2-2; no clear D. The CDR3 runs to 15 residues. Trimming left V 0 bases short and J 5 bases short, with 10 bases between. Per the germline V gene, CDR1 is LNHNV and CDR2 is YYDKDF (reference sequence). DNA for the CDR3: TGTGCCACCAGCAGAGAACCTTTGGCGACCGGGGAGCTGTTTTTT. It yields the protein CATSREPLATGELFF.

The chain recombines TRBV7-2 with TRBJ1-2; 10 nucleotides match TRBD1. Losses at the gene ends were 2 bases for V and 2 bases for J; bases not matched to a gene: 5. CDR3 length equals 16 residues. In germline, CDR1 is SGHTA, CDR2 FQGNSA. This chain's CDR3 is CASSLRQGAYNYGYTF. As DNA, the CDR3 is TGTGCCAGCAGCTTACGACAGGGGGCGTACAACTATGGCTACACCTTC. Supplemented by reference TRBV7-2 and TRBJ1-2, the full variable domain reads GAGVSQSPSNKVTEKGKDVELRCDPISGHTALYWYRQSLGQGLEFLIYFQGNSAPDKSGLPSDRFSAERTGGSVSTLTIQRTQQEDSAVYLCASSLRQGAYNYGYTFGSGTRLTVV.